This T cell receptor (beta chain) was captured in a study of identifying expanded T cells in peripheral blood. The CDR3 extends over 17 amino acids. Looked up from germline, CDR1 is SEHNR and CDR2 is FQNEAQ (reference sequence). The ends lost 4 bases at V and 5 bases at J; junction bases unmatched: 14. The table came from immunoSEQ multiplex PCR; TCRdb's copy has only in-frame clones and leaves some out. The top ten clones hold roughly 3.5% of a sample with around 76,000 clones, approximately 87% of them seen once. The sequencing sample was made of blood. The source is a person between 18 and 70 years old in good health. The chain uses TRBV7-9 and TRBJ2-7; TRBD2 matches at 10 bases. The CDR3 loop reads CASSSPIDSGRINEQYF. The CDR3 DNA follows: TGTGCCAGCAGCTCCCCGATAGATAGCGGGAGGATCAACGAGCAGTACTTC.